The sequence of this T cell receptor beta chain was determined in a study of vaccination and CD4 T cells after COVID-19. Time point reported: late sampling 161 to 241 days after vaccination in three convalescent patients. As to treatment: roughly 10-day PBMC culture with coronavirus spike peptide pools or control peptides (ViraFEST assay). For this clonotype: Its antigen is as yet unknown.

The CDR3 totals 15 residues. Trimming at V came to 2 bases and at J to 5 bases, leaving 8 bases not matched to a gene. The germline V gene has CDR1 SGHRS and CDR2 YFSETQ. The Oncomine TCR Beta short-read assay was what sequenced the DNA obtained from cultured CD4+ T cells. From the PCR reads, TCRdb called clonotypes with MiXCR, one entry per CDR3 protein. The sample carries 18,000 or so distinct CDR3 sequences, approximately 44% recorded once. This sequence was found in a human donor who had recovered from COVID-19. The genes are TRBV5-1 and TRBJ2-3; 7 bases are shared with TRBD1. The sample in question was CD4+ T cells from blood, cultured in vitro, obtained about 7 months after SARS-CoV-2 vaccination. The CDR3 loop reads CASSFTGTAEDTQYF. As DNA, the CDR3 is TGCGCCAGCAGCTTCACTGGGACAGCCGAAGATACGCAGTATTTT.